This record covers a single TCR beta chain. Germline V gene sequence: CDR1 MNHNS, CDR2 SASEGT. The ends lost 6 bases at V and 3 bases at J; junction bases unmatched: 6. The CDR3 loop spans 15 amino acids. The entry originates in a study of T cell changes during pregnancy in multiple sclerosis. The data were produced by immunoSEQ multiplex PCR, yet TCRdb's version contains in-frame clones alone and is incomplete. In the table there are under 110,000 clones, under 95% of which are singletons. The sample here was peripheral blood, taken before pregnancy. The chain uses TRBV6-1 and TRBJ2-7; 12 bases map to TRBD2. This TCR derives from a female donor with multiple sclerosis, enrolled in a pregnancy study. CDR3 in amino acids: CASRATSGGLYEQYF. The CDR3 DNA reads TGTGCCAGCAGGGCGACTAGCGGGGGCCTCTACGAGCAGTACTTC.